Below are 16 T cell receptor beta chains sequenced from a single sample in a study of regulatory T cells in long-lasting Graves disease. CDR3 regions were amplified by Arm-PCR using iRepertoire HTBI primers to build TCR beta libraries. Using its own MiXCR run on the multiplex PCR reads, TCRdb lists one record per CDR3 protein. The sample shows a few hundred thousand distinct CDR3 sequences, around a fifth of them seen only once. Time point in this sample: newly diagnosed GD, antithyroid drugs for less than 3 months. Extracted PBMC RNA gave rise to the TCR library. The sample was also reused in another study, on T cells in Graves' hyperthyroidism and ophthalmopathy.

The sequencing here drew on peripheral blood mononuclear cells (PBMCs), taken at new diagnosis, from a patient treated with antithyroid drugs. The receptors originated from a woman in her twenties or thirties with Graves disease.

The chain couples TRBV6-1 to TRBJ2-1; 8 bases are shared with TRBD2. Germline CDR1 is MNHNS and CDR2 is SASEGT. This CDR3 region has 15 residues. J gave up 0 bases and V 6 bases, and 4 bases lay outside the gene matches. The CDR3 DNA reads TGTGCCAGCAGCGAAAGCGGGAGCTCCTACAATGAGCAGTTCTTC. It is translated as CASSESGSSYNEQFF.

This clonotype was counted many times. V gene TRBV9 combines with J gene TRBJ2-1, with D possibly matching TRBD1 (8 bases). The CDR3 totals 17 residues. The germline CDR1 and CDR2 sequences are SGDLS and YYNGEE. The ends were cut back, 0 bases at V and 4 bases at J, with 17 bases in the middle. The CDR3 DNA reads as TGTGCCAGCAGCGTAGCAGGGGGCGCGGGGGTATACAATGAGCAGTTCTTC. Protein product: CASSVAGGAGVYNEQFF.

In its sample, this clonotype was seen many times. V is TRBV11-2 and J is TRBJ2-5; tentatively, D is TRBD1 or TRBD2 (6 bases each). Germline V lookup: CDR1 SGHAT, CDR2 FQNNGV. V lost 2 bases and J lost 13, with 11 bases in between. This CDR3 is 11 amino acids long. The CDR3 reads CASSLTGAAYF. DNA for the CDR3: TGTGCCAGCAGCTTAACGGGGGCCGCGTACTTC.

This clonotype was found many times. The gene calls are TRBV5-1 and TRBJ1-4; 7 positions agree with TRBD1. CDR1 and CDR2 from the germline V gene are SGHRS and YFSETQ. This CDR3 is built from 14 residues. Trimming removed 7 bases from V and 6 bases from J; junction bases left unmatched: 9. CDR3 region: CASSYRGMDEKLFF. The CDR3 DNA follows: TGCGCCAGCTCCTACAGGGGTATGGATGAAAAACTGTTTTTT.

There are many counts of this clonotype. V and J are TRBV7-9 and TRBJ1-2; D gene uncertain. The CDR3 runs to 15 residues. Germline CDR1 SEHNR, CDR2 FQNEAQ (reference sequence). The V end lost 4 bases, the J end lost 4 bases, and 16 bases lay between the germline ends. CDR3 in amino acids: CASSSLTDRIYGYTF. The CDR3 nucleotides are TGTGCCAGCAGCTCCCTAACTGACCGGATCTATGGCTACACCTTC.

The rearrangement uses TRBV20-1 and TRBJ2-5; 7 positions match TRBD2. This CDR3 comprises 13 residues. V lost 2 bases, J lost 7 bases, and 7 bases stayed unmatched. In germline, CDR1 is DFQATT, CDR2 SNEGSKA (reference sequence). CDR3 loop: CSARRRSGGTQYF. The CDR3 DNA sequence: TGCAGTGCTAGACGTCGGTCGGGGGGGACCCAGTACTTC.

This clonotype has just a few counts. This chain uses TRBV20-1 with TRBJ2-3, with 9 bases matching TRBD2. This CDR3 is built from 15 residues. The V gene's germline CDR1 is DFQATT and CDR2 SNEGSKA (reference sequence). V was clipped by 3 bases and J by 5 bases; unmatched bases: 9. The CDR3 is CSARLTSGRRDTQYF. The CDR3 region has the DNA TGCAGTGCTAGGCTGACTAGCGGACGCAGAGATACGCAGTATTTT.

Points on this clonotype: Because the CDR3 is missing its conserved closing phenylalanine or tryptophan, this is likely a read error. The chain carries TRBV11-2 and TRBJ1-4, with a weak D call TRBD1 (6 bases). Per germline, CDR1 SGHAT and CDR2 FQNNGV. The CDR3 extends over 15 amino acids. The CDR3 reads CASSPFGGTSEKLFV. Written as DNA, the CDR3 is TGTGCCAGCAGCCCCTTTGGGGGCACTAGTGAAAAACTGTTTGTT.

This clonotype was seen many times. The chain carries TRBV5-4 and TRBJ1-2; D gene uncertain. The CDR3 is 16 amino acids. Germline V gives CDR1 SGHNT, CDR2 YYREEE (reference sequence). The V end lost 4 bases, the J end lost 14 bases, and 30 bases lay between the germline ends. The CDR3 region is CASSALSGTGHPRKTF. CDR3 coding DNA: TGTGCCAGCAGCGCCCTCTCAGGAACGGGCCACCCGCGAAAAACCTTC.

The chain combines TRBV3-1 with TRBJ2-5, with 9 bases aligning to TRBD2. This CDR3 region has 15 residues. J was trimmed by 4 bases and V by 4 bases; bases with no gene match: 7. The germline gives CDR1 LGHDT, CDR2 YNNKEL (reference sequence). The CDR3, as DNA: TGTGCCAGCAGCCCAGGGAGTAGCGGGAGAGAGACCCAGTACTTC. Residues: CASSPGSSGRETQYF.

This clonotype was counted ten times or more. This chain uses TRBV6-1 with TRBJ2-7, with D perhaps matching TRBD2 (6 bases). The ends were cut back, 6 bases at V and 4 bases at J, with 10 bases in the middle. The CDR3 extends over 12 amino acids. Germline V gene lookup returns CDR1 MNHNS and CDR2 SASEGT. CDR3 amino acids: CASRRGEYEQYF. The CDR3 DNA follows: TGTGCCAGCAGGCGCGGGGAGTACGAGCAGTACTTC.

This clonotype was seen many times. CDR3 residues: CASRVGHSFSGNTIYF. DNA for the CDR3: TGTGCCAGCAGGGTAGGACACTCCTTCTCTGGAAACACCATATATTTT. The V gene is TRBV2, the J gene TRBJ1-3; D is possibly TRBD1 (5 bases). With 6 bases removed from V and 0 bases from J, the gap between germline ends came to 15 bases. The CDR3 consists of 16 residues. Germline V CDR1 and CDR2: SNHLY, FYNNEI.

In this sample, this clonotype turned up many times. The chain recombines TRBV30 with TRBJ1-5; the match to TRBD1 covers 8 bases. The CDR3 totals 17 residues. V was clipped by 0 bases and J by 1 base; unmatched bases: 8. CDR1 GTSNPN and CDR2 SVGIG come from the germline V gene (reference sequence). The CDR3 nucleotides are TGTGCCTGGAGTGTAGACAGGGGTTTTGGCAGCAATCAGCCCCAGCATTTT. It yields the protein CAWSVDRGFGSNQPQHF.

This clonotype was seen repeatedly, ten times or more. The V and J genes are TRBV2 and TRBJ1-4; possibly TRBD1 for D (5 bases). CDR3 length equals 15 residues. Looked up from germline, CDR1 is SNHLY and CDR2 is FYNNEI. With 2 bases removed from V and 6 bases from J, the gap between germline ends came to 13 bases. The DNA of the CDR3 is TGTGCCAGCAGTGAATTCGGGGCTCGGGATGAAAAACTGTTTTTT. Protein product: CASSEFGARDEKLFF.

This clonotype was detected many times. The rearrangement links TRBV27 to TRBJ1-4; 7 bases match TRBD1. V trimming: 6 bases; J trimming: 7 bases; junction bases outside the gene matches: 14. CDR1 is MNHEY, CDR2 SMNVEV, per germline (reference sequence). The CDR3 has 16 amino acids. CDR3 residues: CASSLTPGQRREKLFF. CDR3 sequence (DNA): TGTGCCAGCAGCCTCACTCCGGGACAGCGGCGTGAAAAACTGTTTTTT.

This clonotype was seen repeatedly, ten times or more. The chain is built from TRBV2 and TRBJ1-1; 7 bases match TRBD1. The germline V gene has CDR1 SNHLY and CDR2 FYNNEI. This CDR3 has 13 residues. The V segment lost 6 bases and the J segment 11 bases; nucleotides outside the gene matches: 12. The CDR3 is CASSADDRAEAFF. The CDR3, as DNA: TGTGCCAGCAGCGCAGATGACAGGGCGGAGGCTTTCTTT.